This T cell receptor (beta chain) comes out of a study of PD-1 blockade in classical Hodgkin lymphoma. Study-level findings and limits: Causes of the repertoire differences remain undefined, possibly disease activity or prior therapy. Relative to healthy donors, newly diagnosed patients reportedly had lower baseline TCR diversity, which was reported as lower still in relapsed/refractory patients. Lower baseline TCR diversity marked trial partial responders and progressors.

Trimming took 1 base from V and 5 from J, leaving 17 bases between them. CDR1 MNHEY and CDR2 SMNVEV come from the germline V gene (reference sequence). CDR3 size: 16 residues. The method was immunoSEQ multiplex PCR; TCRdb's version includes in-frame clones alone and lacks a portion of them. The sample records 20,000 to 25,000 clones, 60% to 75% being singletons. Note on this clone: Its antigen is still unknown.

Time point meaning: cycle 4 day 1 (C4D1), after around six weeks of nivolumab. Each patient relapsed following autologous stem cell transplantation, and prior brentuximab vedotin exposure differed. Best responses included complete response and partial response; otherwise, the best response was progressive disease. Sequenced material: peripheral blood mononuclear cells (PBMCs), taken before the fourth cycle of nivolumab. The sequence came from a human donor with classical Hodgkin lymphoma. The J gene is TRBJ2-5, the V gene TRBV27, with D perhaps matching TRBD2 (6 bases). CDR3 loop: CASSLYYFGSMETQYF. CDR3 nucleotides: TGTGCCAGCAGTTTATACTACTTCGGGAGTATGGAGACCCAGTACTTC.